The entry below gives a single T cell receptor beta chain sequence along with its context. Between the trimmed V and J ends, which lost 3 bases and 7 bases, there was a span of 10 bases. The CDR3 has 14 residues. CDR1 is MNHNS, CDR2 SASEGT, per germline. No treatment of any kind had been given to any patient before thyroid surgery. In the original processing: Across clinicopathological groups, CDR3 differences served as the basis for building a distant-metastasis classifier for papillary thyroid cancer. Via MiXCR, TCRdb re-called the PCR reads. The V and J calls reflect TCRdb's pipeline rather than the authors' work. The table includes about 15,000 clones, 25% to 30% detected once. The data originate from a study of metastatic and nonmetastatic thyroid tumors.

This chain links TRBV6-1 with TRBJ1-6, with D perhaps TRBD1 (5 bases). Input material: tumor tissue. The receptor comes from a male donor with papillary thyroid cancer or a benign thyroid nodule (not recorded which). Some clones in this sample may be carry-over from other donors' samples. The CDR3 coding sequence is TGTGCCAGCAGTGACCAGGGTGAGAATTCACCCCTCCACTTT. Protein sequence: CASSDQGENSPLHF.